A single sample is the source of the 10 T cell receptor beta chains below, sequenced in a study of regulatory T cells in long-lasting Graves disease. Construction of TCR beta libraries relied on iRepertoire HTBI primers and on Arm-PCR targeting CDR3 regions. TCRdb called the multiplex PCR reads again in MiXCR, with one record for every CDR3 protein. The data show about 460,000 distinct CDR3 sequences, around a fifth seen once. The time point was: persistent/refractory GD, antithyroid drugs over 5 years with positive TRAb. Following extraction of RNA from PBMCs, that RNA was used to make the TCR library. This material consisted of peripheral blood mononuclear cells (PBMCs), taken when the disease was refractory, from a patient treated with antithyroid drugs. The source is a female donor with Graves disease.

This clonotype was detected ten times or more. The chain couples TRBV28 to TRBJ1-2; 9 nucleotides agree with TRBD1. V gave up 4 bases and J gave up 8 bases; unmatched junction bases: 11. Per the germline V gene, CDR1 is MDHEN and CDR2 is SYDVKM. The CDR3 loop spans 15 amino acids. CDR3 residues: CASSYSGTGWKGYTF. The CDR3 nucleotides read TGTGCCAGCAGTTACTCCGGGACAGGGTGGAAGGGCTACACCTTC.

The V call is TRBV6-2 or TRBV6-3, the J call TRBJ1-2; D remains unclear. The CDR3 covers 14 residues. CDR1 and CDR2 from the germline V gene are MNHEY and SVGEGT. V was shortened by 2 bases and J by 4 bases, with 11 bases between the two germline ends. Here the CDR3 reads CASSYEGVGYGYTF. The CDR3 DNA follows: TGTGCCAGCAGTTACGAGGGCGTCGGCTATGGCTACACCTTC.

This clonotype was observed a few times. The V call is TRBV24-1, the J call TRBJ1-5; D gene uncertain. This CDR3 has 14 residues. The V end was cut by 3 bases, the J end by 5 bases, with 10 bases between. The germline CDR1 and CDR2 sequences are KGHDR and SFDVKD. The CDR3 sequence is CATSDNRRYQPQHF. The CDR3 bases are TGTGCCACCAGTGATAATCGGAGGTATCAGCCCCAGCATTTT.

Details on this clonotype: As the CDR3 is not closed by the conserved phenylalanine or tryptophan, this likely results from a read error. J is TRBJ1-5 and V is TRBV6-5; TRBD1 matches at 7 bases. CDR1 is MNHEY, CDR2 SVGAGI, per germline. This CDR3 comprises 16 residues. Trimming removed 0 bases from V and 5 bases from J; junction bases left unmatched: 7. This chain's CDR3 is CASSYSYSGTDQPQHY. The CDR3 bases are TGTGCCAGCAGTTACTCGTATTCCGGGACAGATCAGCCCCAGCATTAT.

Many counts were recorded for this clonotype. The chain is built from TRBV12-3 or TRBV12-4 and TRBJ2-7; possible D gene TRBD1, 9 bases. The V gene lost 8 bases and the J gene lost 2 bases, with 28 bases spanning the gap. The CDR3 extends over 18 amino acids. The CDR3 is CASCTFWTGAGRAYEQYF. The CDR3 coding sequence is TGTGCCAGCTGTACCTTTTGGACAGGGGCCGGGAGGGCCTACGAGCAGTACTTC.

This clonotype was recorded at least ten times. The chain carries TRBV6-5 and TRBJ1-4, with a weak D call TRBD1 (5 bases). The CDR3 runs 14 residues. CDR1 and CDR2 (germline): MNHEY, SVGAGI. V gave up 0 bases and J gave up 5 bases, with 7 bases separating them. The CDR3 DNA sequence: TGTGCCAGCAGTTACTCCGGGGCGAATGAAAAACTGTTTTTT. It is translated as CASSYSGANEKLFF.

This clonotype has ten or more counts. This chain links TRBV10-3 with TRBJ2-7; TRBD1 matches 7 bases. Germline V lookup: CDR1 ENHRY, CDR2 SYGVKD. J lost 4 bases, V lost 4 bases, and 10 bases had no gene match. The CDR3 has 15 amino acids. Here the CDR3 DNA reads TGTGCCATCAGTGGCCAGCCCGGGACAGCATACGAGCAGTACTTC. Amino acid sequence: CAISGQPGTAYEQYF.

The V and J genes are TRBV19 and TRBJ2-7, with D perhaps TRBD1 (5 bases). Germline V gene data show CDR1 as LNHDA and CDR2 as SQIVND (reference sequence). This CDR3 has 13 amino acids. V was trimmed by 8 bases and J by 0 bases, leaving 11 bases between them. CDR3 nucleotides: TGTGCCAGTCGGCCAGGGTACTCCTACGAGCAGTACTTC. Protein product: CASRPGYSYEQYF.

This clonotype was counted between two and nine times. The chain carries TRBV30 and TRBJ1-4; D not certain. CDR3 size: 13 residues. Germline-derived CDR1 and CDR2 are GTSNPN and SVGIG (reference sequence). Trimming took off 8 bases at V and 5 bases at J, with 15 bases between the two ends. The CDR3 sequence: CARNDLENEKLFF. The CDR3 DNA reads TGTGCCCGCAACGATCTGGAAAATGAAAAACTGTTTTTT.

This clonotype was picked up many times. The chain joins TRBV28 to TRBJ2-5; D is possibly TRBD2 (5 bases). CDR3 length: 12 amino acids. Germline CDR1 and CDR2: MDHEN and SYDVKM. V lost 10 bases and J lost 1, with 10 bases in between. Here the CDR3 DNA reads TGTGCCATCTCGGCGGGCCAAGAGACCCAGTACTTC. It translates to CAISAGQETQYF.